This T cell receptor beta chain was sequenced for a study of regulatory T cells in long-lasting Graves disease. Overall study results and limits: Persistent disease preferred TRBV28, TRBJ1-2 and TRBJ2-5. Blood alone, not thyroid tissue, was studied.

Building of the TCR beta libraries involved iRepertoire HTBI primers and Arm-PCR of CDR3 regions. In TCRdb, the multiplex PCR reads were re-called with MiXCR into one record per CDR3 protein. The sample lists about half a million distinct CDR3 sequences, around 12% occurring once. This clonotype was seen repeatedly, ten times or more. The antigen is not known. The time point was: newly diagnosed GD, antithyroid drugs for less than 3 months. The authors made the TCR library using RNA they extracted from PBMCs. Into tubes containing EDTA, about 10 milliliters of peripheral blood were drawn. With 6 bases removed from V and 8 bases from J, the gap between germline ends came to 25 bases. This CDR3 region has 17 residues. These data were also filed under a second study, of T cells in Graves' hyperthyroidism and ophthalmopathy. That investigation notes: Using 13 V-J features, a model discriminated ophthalmopathy from stable hyperthyroidism.

This rearrangement joins TRBV12-3 or TRBV12-4 to TRBJ1-4, with a possible D match to TRBD1 (6 bases). This clonotype originated in a woman under 40 with Graves disease. Specimen: peripheral blood mononuclear cells (PBMCs), collected at new diagnosis, from a patient treated with antithyroid drugs. CDR3 nucleotides: TGTGCCAGCAGCAAATCTAGCGGTACAGGGTCGATGGAAAAACTGTTTTTT. It is translated as CASSKSSGTGSMEKLFF.